Below are 22 T cell receptor beta chains sequenced from a single sample in a study of T-cell reconstitution after alpha-beta-depleted transplantation in children. During its preparation, the TCRbeta library received unique molecular identifiers. Using its own MiXCR run on the PCR reads, TCRdb lists one record per CDR3 protein. The table includes around 450,000 distinct CDR3 sequences, over 40% detected once. The sequenced sample was PBMCs, obtained before TCRalphabeta/CD19-depleted stem cell transplant. The source is a girl aged 2 to 9 with aplastic anemia, due to receive a stem cell transplant.

The chain carries TRBV18 and TRBJ2-1, with 7 nucleotides matching TRBD2. V shed 5 bases, J shed 10 bases, and the junction held 11 bases outside the gene matches. The CDR3 spans 14 residues. CDR1 is KGHSH and CDR2 is LQKENI in the germline V gene. CDR3 coding DNA: TGTGCCAGCTCAGCCCGGACTAGTTTTGAAGAGCAGTTCTTC. Encoded protein: CASSARTSFEEQFF.

This sequence joins TRBV20-1 and TRBJ2-3; D possibly matches TRBD1 or TRBD2 (5 bases each). Per the germline V gene, CDR1 is DFQATT and CDR2 is SNEGSKA (reference sequence). The CDR3 covers 13 residues. V was trimmed by 3 bases and J by 5 bases, leaving 12 bases between them. The CDR3 nucleotides are TGCAGTGCTAGGGCCGGGGCAGGAGATACGCAGTATTTT. Encoded protein: CSARAGAGDTQYF.

Only a few counts were recorded for this clonotype. The chain recombines TRBV12-3 or TRBV12-4 with TRBJ2-7; tentatively, D is TRBD2 (6 bases). This CDR3 is 15 amino acids long. Trimming removed 0 bases at V and 2 bases at J, with 11 bases between. The CDR3 DNA sequence: TGTGCCAGCAGTTTAGCGGGGGGTCTTACCTACGAGCAGTACTTC. Its protein product is CASSLAGGLTYEQYF.

The chain joins TRBV5-1 to TRBJ2-6; D is unresolved. Germline lookup yields CDR1 SGHRS and CDR2 YFSETQ. V lost 2 bases and J 0 bases, leaving 12 bases between the germline ends. The CDR3 has 17 residues. This CDR3 is CASSLSVMGSGANVLTF. Here the CDR3 DNA reads TGCGCCAGCAGCTTATCGGTAATGGGCTCTGGGGCCAACGTCCTGACTTTC.

The J gene is TRBJ2-3, the V gene TRBV20-1; tentatively, D is TRBD2 (6 bases). Trimming took 3 bases from V and 4 from J, leaving 17 bases between them. The CDR3 covers 15 residues. CDR1 and CDR2 (germline): DFQATT, SNEGSKA (reference sequence). The CDR3 sequence is CSASPSGGRPDTQYF. CDR3 in DNA: TGCAGTGCTAGCCCCTCGGGTGGGAGGCCAGATACGCAGTATTTT.

This chain connects TRBV6-5 to TRBJ2-3; maybe TRBD2 (5 bases). The germline V gene has CDR1 MNHEY and CDR2 SVGAGI. The CDR3 extends over 13 amino acids. Trimming took off 0 bases at V and 8 bases at J, with 9 bases between the two ends. The CDR3 sequence: CASSYSVEGTQYF. In DNA, the CDR3 is TGTGCCAGCAGTTACTCGGTCGAGGGTACGCAGTATTTT.

The chain is built from TRBV5-1 and TRBJ2-2; TRBD2 matches 12 bases. The CDR3 spans 17 residues. The J segment lost 5 bases and the V segment lost 0 bases, leaving 5 bases of the junction unmatched. Germline V gene data show CDR1 as SGHRS and CDR2 as YFSETQ. The CDR3 spells CASSLVTSGSPTGELFF. In nucleotides, the CDR3 is TGCGCCAGCAGCTTGGTGACTAGCGGGAGTCCTACCGGGGAGCTGTTTTTT.

The chain carries TRBV5-1 and TRBJ2-1; weak D call: TRBD1 (6 bases). Germline V gene data show CDR1 as SGHRS and CDR2 as YFSETQ. Trimming took off 3 bases at V and 5 bases at J, with 9 bases between the two ends. This CDR3 comprises 13 residues. The CDR3 DNA follows: TGCGCCAGCAGCTGGGGGACACACAATGAGCAGTTCTTC. Amino acids: CASSWGTHNEQFF.

This clonotype showed up many times. The chain employs TRBV6-5 and TRBJ2-4, with a possible D match to TRBD2 (6 bases). The CDR3 has 14 amino acids. V was pared by 0 bases and J by 4 bases, with 7 bases between. The germline V gene has CDR1 MNHEY and CDR2 SVGAGI. CDR3 coding DNA: TGTGCCAGCAGTTACTCGGGGACTAAAAACATTCAGTACTTC. Its translation is CASSYSGTKNIQYF.

The chain joins TRBV28 to TRBJ2-5; D may be TRBD1 or TRBD2 (5 bases each). From germline, CDR1 is MDHEN and CDR2 SYDVKM. The CDR3 totals 16 residues. V was cut by 0 bases and J by 5 bases, with 16 bases left in between. Written as DNA, the CDR3 is TGTGCCAGCAGTTTATGGGGGGACGAAGGTTTGGAGACCCAGTACTTC. It is translated as CASSLWGDEGLETQYF.

This clonotype has only one observation. The rearrangement joins TRBV29-1 to TRBJ1-2, with D unclear. Trimming shortened V by 4 bases and J by 2 bases, and 8 bases separated the two germline ends. The CDR3 loop spans 12 amino acids. Germline CDR1 reads SQVTM; CDR2 reads ANQGSEA. CDR3 DNA sequence: TGCAGCGTTGGAGCACAGAACTATGGCTACACCTTC. As protein: CSVGAQNYGYTF. The whole variable domain, remainder taken from reference TRBV29-1 and TRBJ1-2, is SAVISQKPSRDICQRGTSLTIQCQVDSQVTMMFWYRQQPGQSLTLIATANQGSEATYESGFVIDKFPISRPNLTFSTLTVSNMSPEDSSIYLCSVGAQNYGYTFGSGTRLTVV.

The sample holds a few counts of this clonotype. This chain's CDR3 is CASSPSRIESYTF. The DNA for the CDR3 is TGTGCCAGCAGCCCCTCGCGGATAGAGAGCTACACCTTC. This rearrangement joins TRBV5-6 to TRBJ1-2; D uncertain. Trimming removed 4 bases at V and 9 bases at J, with 16 bases between. The CDR3 extends over 13 amino acids. CDR1 is SGHDT, CDR2 YYEEEE, per germline.

This clonotype was counted ten times or more. The V call is TRBV28, the J call TRBJ2-7, with D hard to call. Deletions cut 5 bases from V and 3 bases from J, with 11 bases between. This CDR3 is 13 amino acids long. CDR1 and CDR2 from the germline V gene are MDHEN and SYDVKM. In nucleotides, the CDR3 is TGTGCCAGCAGTCGGACCGCGAGCTACGAGCAGTACTTC. It specifies CASSRTASYEQYF.

DNA for the CDR3: TGTGCCAGCAGCGGAAACAGGGGTTTTGGAAACACCATATATTTT. Translated, it gives CASSGNRGFGNTIYF. The chain employs TRBV9 and TRBJ1-3, with 7 bases that match TRBD1. V shed 3 bases, J shed 3 bases, and the junction held 6 bases outside the gene matches. The CDR3 covers 15 residues. Per germline, CDR1 SGDLS and CDR2 YYNGEE.

This clonotype was picked up a small number of times. The chain joins TRBV13 to TRBJ2-7, with 9 bases aligning to TRBD2. CDR3 length: 16 amino acids. J was trimmed by 1 base and V by 0 bases; bases with no gene match: 4. In germline, CDR1 is PRHDT, CDR2 FYEKMQ (reference sequence). The DNA of the CDR3 is TGTGCCAGCAGCTTAGGTCCGACTAGCGGATCCTACGAGCAGTACTTC. Translated, it gives CASSLGPTSGSYEQYF.

The chain links TRBV4-3 to TRBJ2-1; 14 bases align to TRBD2. Germline V lookup: CDR1 LGHNA, CDR2 YSLEER. The CDR3 covers 17 residues. The trim removed 2 bases at V and 7 bases at J, leaving 7 bases unmatched. CDR3 sequence: CASSQFGTSGSRNEQFF. The DNA for the CDR3 is TGCGCCAGCAGCCAATTTGGGACTAGCGGGAGTAGGAATGAGCAGTTCTTC.

Ten or more counts support this clonotype. The chain combines TRBV11-1 with TRBJ2-7; TRBD2 aligns across 13 bases. CDR3 length: 19 residues. Per germline, CDR1 SGHAT and CDR2 FQDESV (reference sequence). Unmatched junction bases numbered 15, after V lost 5 bases and J lost 2 bases. DNA for the CDR3: TGTGCCAGCAGCCCTCCGACTAGCGGGAGGCCGGGGTCCCCCTACGAGCAGTACTTC. Translation: CASSPPTSGRPGSPYEQYF.

The CDR3 spells CSAGDRGRQHEQYF. The CDR3 DNA sequence: TGCAGCGCGGGAGACAGGGGAAGGCAACACGAGCAGTACTTC. The chain employs TRBV29-1 and TRBJ2-7, with TRBD1 identical over 8 bases. Germline values: CDR1 SQVTM, CDR2 ANQGSEA. V gave up 7 bases and J gave up 5 bases; unmatched junction bases: 13. CDR3 size: 14 residues.

A few counts support this clonotype. V and J are TRBV20-1 and TRBJ2-1, with D unclear. The length of the CDR3 is 16 residues. The germline V gene has CDR1 DFQATT and CDR2 SNEGSKA (reference sequence). V lost 1 base, J lost 0 bases, and 13 bases lay in between. CDR3 sequence: CSARAASASSYNEQFF. CDR3 nucleotides: TGCAGTGCTAGAGCGGCGAGCGCTAGCTCCTACAATGAGCAGTTCTTC.

This chain connects TRBV15 to TRBJ2-1; perhaps TRBD2 as D (6 bases). The CDR3 has 16 residues. Trimming removed 0 bases from V and 3 bases from J, with 12 bases in between. Germline lookup yields CDR1 LNHNV and CDR2 YYDKDF (reference sequence). CDR3 sequence reads: CATSRDQGGFYNEQFF. The CDR3, as DNA: TGTGCCACCAGCAGAGATCAGGGAGGTTTCTACAATGAGCAGTTCTTC.

This chain uses TRBV12-3 or TRBV12-4 with TRBJ1-1; perhaps TRBD1 as D (6 bases). V lost 6 bases and J lost 0, with 11 bases in between. This CDR3 has 14 residues. The CDR3 reads CASSDRLMNTEAFF. The DNA of the CDR3 is TGTGCCAGCAGCGACAGGTTAATGAACACTGAAGCTTTCTTT.

This clonotype was detected only a few times. The chain employs TRBV5-1 and TRBJ1-1, with unresolved D. The CDR3 extends over 14 amino acids. The V gene lost 0 bases and the J gene lost 3 bases, with 9 bases spanning the gap. Germline values: CDR1 SGHRS, CDR2 YFSETQ. The DNA for the CDR3 is TGCGCCAGCAGCTTGGGGTCTACGGACACTGAAGCTTTCTTT. It is translated as CASSLGSTDTEAFF. Full variable domain (outside the CDR3, taken from reference TRBV5-1 and TRBJ1-1): KAGVTQTPRYLIKTRGQQVTLSCSPISGHRSVSWYQQTPGQGLQFLFEYFSETQRNKGNFPGRFSGRQFSNSRSEMNVSTLELGDSALYLCASSLGSTDTEAFFGQGTRLTVV.